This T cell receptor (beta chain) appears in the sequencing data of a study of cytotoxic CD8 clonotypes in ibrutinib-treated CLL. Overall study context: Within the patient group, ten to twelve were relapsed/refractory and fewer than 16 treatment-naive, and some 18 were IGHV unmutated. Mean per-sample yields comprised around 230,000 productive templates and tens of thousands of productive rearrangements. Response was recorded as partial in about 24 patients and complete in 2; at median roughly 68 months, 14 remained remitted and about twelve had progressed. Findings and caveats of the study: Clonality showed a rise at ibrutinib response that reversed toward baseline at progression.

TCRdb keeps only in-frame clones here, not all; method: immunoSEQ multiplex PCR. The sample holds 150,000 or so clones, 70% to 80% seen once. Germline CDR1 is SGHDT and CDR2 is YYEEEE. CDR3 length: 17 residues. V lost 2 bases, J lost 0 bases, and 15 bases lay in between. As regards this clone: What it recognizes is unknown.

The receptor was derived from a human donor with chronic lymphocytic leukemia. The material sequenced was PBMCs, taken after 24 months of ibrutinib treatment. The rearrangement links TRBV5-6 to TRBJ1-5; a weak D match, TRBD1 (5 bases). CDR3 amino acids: CASSFRPDSHSNQPQHF. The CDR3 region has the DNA TGTGCCAGCAGCTTTCGCCCCGACAGTCATAGCAATCAGCCCCAGCATTTT.